This T cell receptor (beta chain) was observed in a study of shared clonotypes between healthy human individuals. The CDR3 length is 15 residues. V lost 7 bases and J lost 2; bases outside the gene matches: 11. Germline V gene data show CDR1 as MDHEN and CDR2 as SYDVKM. The table came from immunoSEQ multiplex PCR; TCRdb's copy has only in-frame clones and leaves some out. Of some 2,100,000 clones in the sample, 90% to 97% are singletons; the top ten hold 0.13%. The specimen was naive CD4+ T cells sorted from blood. Regarding subset: CD45RA+ positively selected. The clonotype was recovered from a man younger than 35 in good health. The V call is TRBV28, the J call TRBJ2-7, with 7 bases lining up with TRBD2. The chain's CDR3 is CASTDSSGLAYEQYF. The CDR3 coding sequence is TGTGCCAGCACGGACTCTTCTGGACTAGCCTACGAGCAGTACTTC.